What follows are 30 T cell receptor beta chains derived from one specimen sequenced in a study of early T cells in non-severe SARS-CoV-2 infection. One entry per CDR3 protein results from TCRdb running MiXCR on the 5' RACE reads. Here the sample spans about 110,000 distinct CDR3 sequences, over 10% being singletons. Sequencing was performed on whole blood. The source of these receptors is an adult who was a healthcare worker with PCR-confirmed SARS-CoV-2 infection or an uninfected control (not recorded which).

The chain couples TRBV29-1 to TRBJ2-5, with a weak D call TRBD1 (5 bases). Trimming left V 5 bases short and J 3 bases short, with 10 bases between. Looked up from germline, CDR1 is SQVTM and CDR2 is ANQGSEA. The CDR3 has 12 amino acids. The CDR3, as DNA: TGCAGCGTTCAGGGAACCAAAGAGACCCAGTACTTC. This translates into CSVQGTKETQYF.

This clonotype was found many times. The chain combines TRBV6-5 with TRBJ2-7; D may be TRBD2 (6 bases). Germline loops: CDR1 MNHEY, CDR2 SVGAGI. The CDR3 consists of 14 residues. Trimming cost V 0 bases and J 2 bases, with 8 bases left between them. The CDR3 region is CASSYSTRTYEQYF. The CDR3 coding sequence is TGTGCCAGCAGTTACTCGACTAGAACCTACGAGCAGTACTTC.

The sample holds a few counts of this clonotype. This chain uses TRBV21-1 with TRBJ1-3; the table's D gene call, TRBD1, was not cross checked with the DNA. TRBV21-1 is described as a pseudogene. The CDR3 covers 17 residues. CDR3 nucleotide sequence: TGTGCCAGCATCGGAGGTTTATGGGGGGACTCTGGAAACACCATATATTTT. The encoded protein is CASIGGLWGDSGNTIYF.

This clonotype was detected ten times or more. V usage is TRBV15 and J usage is TRBJ2-5; TRBD2 aligns across 11 bases. Germline loops: CDR1 LNHNV, CDR2 YYDKDF (reference sequence). The CDR3 sequence is 16 residues long. V shed 0 bases, J shed 3 bases, and the junction held 3 bases outside the gene matches. CDR3: CATSRDVAGGEETQYF. The CDR3 region has the DNA TGTGCCACCAGCAGAGATGTAGCGGGAGGGGAAGAGACCCAGTACTTC.

This clonotype was seen a few times. The chain has TRBV2 and TRBJ2-5, with D uncertain. The CDR3 runs 14 residues. V lost 5 bases to trimming and J lost 0 bases, with 10 bases between them. The V gene's germline CDR1 is SNHLY and CDR2 FYNNEI. CDR3 DNA sequence: TGTGCCAGCAGTCTGGGCGACTACCAAGAGACCCAGTACTTC. It is translated as CASSLGDYQETQYF.

This clonotype has more than one count but fewer than ten. This sequence joins TRBV24-1 and TRBJ2-1, with 11 nucleotides matching TRBD2. CDR1 is KGHDR, CDR2 SFDVKD, per germline. Losses at the gene ends were 3 bases for V and 4 bases for J; bases not matched to a gene: 4. The CDR3 runs 16 residues. The DNA of the CDR3 is TGTGCCACCAGTGATACGCCTAGCGGGAGGTACAATGAGCAGTTCTTC. This translates into CATSDTPSGRYNEQFF.

This chain uses TRBV20-1 with TRBJ2-5; the D is unclear. Trimming took 2 bases from V and 4 from J, leaving 8 bases between them. Germline assignment: CDR1 DFQATT and CDR2 SNEGSKA (reference sequence). CDR3 length: 12 amino acids. The CDR3 sequence: CSARSTLETQYF. CDR3 nucleotide sequence: TGCAGTGCTAGATCAACGCTAGAGACCCAGTACTTC.

A few counts support this clonotype. V is TRBV6-5 and J is TRBJ1-6; D is unresolved. This CDR3 has 13 residues. The V end lost 6 bases, the J end lost 9 bases, and 12 bases lay between the germline ends. Germline CDR1 MNHEY, CDR2 SVGAGI. The CDR3 sequence is CASSPVLLSPLHF. CDR3 coding DNA: TGTGCCAGCAGCCCCGTACTGCTTTCACCCCTCCACTTT.

V gene TRBV5-1 combines with J gene TRBJ1-1, with a tentative D call TRBD1 (5 bases). CDR1 SGHRS and CDR2 YFSETQ come from the germline V gene. V lost 0 bases to trimming and J lost 7 bases, with 16 bases between them. The CDR3 is 15 amino acids. CDR3 sequence: CASSLGTGSAGEAFF. CDR3 bases: TGCGCCAGCAGCTTGGGTACAGGTTCTGCTGGTGAAGCTTTCTTT.

This clonotype was counted at least ten times. V gene TRBV11-2 combines with J gene TRBJ2-6; no clear D. This CDR3 spans 14 amino acids. V was shortened by 1 base and J by 0 bases, with 1 base between the two germline ends. Germline CDR1 reads SGHAT; CDR2 reads FQNNGV. The CDR3 loop reads CASSLGSGANVLTF. DNA for the CDR3: TGTGCCAGCAGCTTAGGCTCTGGGGCCAACGTCCTGACTTTC.

V usage is TRBV6-1 and J usage is TRBJ1-4; D is unclear. This CDR3 is built from 13 residues. V lost 7 bases, J lost 6 bases, and 12 bases lay in between. Germline CDR1 is MNHNS and CDR2 is SASEGT. The CDR3 bases are TGTGCCAGCACTCTGGGCCCGGATGAAAAACTGTTTTTT. This codes for CASTLGPDEKLFF.

This clonotype was observed a few times. V gene TRBV12-3 or TRBV12-4 combines with J gene TRBJ1-3, with D uncertain. The CDR3 covers 12 residues. V was shortened by 5 bases and J by 4 bases, with 6 bases between the two germline ends. CDR3: CASSLQGNTIYF. CDR3 DNA sequence: TGTGCCAGCAGTCTACAGGGAAACACCATATATTTT.

This clonotype has just one count. The J gene is TRBJ2-7, the V gene TRBV19; 8 bases match TRBD1. Germline V CDR1 and CDR2: LNHDA, SQIVND (reference sequence). This CDR3 is 11 amino acids long. Unmatched junction bases numbered 4, after V lost 5 bases and J lost 10 bases. The CDR3 coding sequence is TGTGCCAGTAGTCACGGACAGGGTCAGTACTTC. Encoded protein: CASSHGQGQYF.

This clonotype was detected ten times or more. This chain uses TRBV28 with TRBJ2-2; 7 bases align to TRBD1. V shed 8 bases, J shed 2 bases, and the junction held 8 bases outside the gene matches. The CDR3 contains 15 residues. Germline CDR1 is MDHEN and CDR2 is SYDVKM. The CDR3 DNA reads as TGTGCCAGCGTAAGGGGACAGCTAAACACCGGGGAGCTGTTTTTT. Translation gives CASVRGQLNTGELFF.

The J gene is TRBJ2-6, the V gene TRBV7-8; tentative D call: TRBD1 (5 bases). CDR3 length: 17 residues. The germline V gene has CDR1 SGHVS and CDR2 FQNEAQ. V gave up 4 bases and J gave up 0 bases, with 13 bases separating them. The chain's CDR3 is CASSSERQSSGANVLTF. DNA for the CDR3: TGTGCCAGCAGCTCGGAAAGACAGAGCTCTGGGGCCAACGTCCTGACTTTC.

The chain uses TRBV14 and TRBJ2-1; 9 bases match TRBD2. The germline V gene has CDR1 SGHDN and CDR2 FVKESK. With 1 base clipped from V and 7 bases from J, the junction kept 5 bases outside the gene matches. The CDR3 loop spans 15 amino acids. The CDR3 DNA reads TGTGCCAGCAGCCAAGCTAGCGGGATTTTGAATGAGCAGTTCTTC. This translates into CASSQASGILNEQFF.

A few counts support this clonotype. The J gene is TRBJ2-5, the V gene TRBV6-6; 8 bases are shared with TRBD2. Germline V gene lookup returns CDR1 MNHNY and CDR2 SVGAGI (reference sequence). The CDR3 is 15 amino acids. Trimming removed 2 bases from V and 2 bases from J; junction bases left unmatched: 4. CDR3 in amino acids: CASSYVTSGQETQYF. For the CDR3, the DNA is TGTGCCAGCAGTTACGTTACTAGCGGTCAAGAGACCCAGTACTTC.

The rearrangement joins TRBV29-1 to TRBJ2-1; 12 positions agree with TRBD1. Per the germline V gene, CDR1 is SQVTM and CDR2 is ANQGSEA. V shed 5 bases and J 9 bases; nucleotides not matched to a gene: 5. This CDR3 is 13 amino acids long. In nucleotides, the CDR3 is TGCAGCGTTAAGGGGACAGGGGGCGTTGAGCAGTTCTTC. It yields the protein CSVKGTGGVEQFF.

This clonotype was seen more than once but under ten times. The chain is built from TRBV11-2 and TRBJ2-1, with D possibly matching TRBD2 (5 bases). Germline loops: CDR1 SGHAT, CDR2 FQNNGV. V was pared by 3 bases and J by 2 bases, with 11 bases between. The CDR3 has 15 residues. The CDR3 bases are TGTGCCAGCAGCTTTAGGGATAGCGCCTACAATGAGCAGTTCTTC. As protein: CASSFRDSAYNEQFF. The full variable domain, in which reference TRBV11-2 and TRBJ2-1 provide the parts outside the CDR3, is EAGVAQSPRYKIIEKRQSVAFWCNPISGHATLYWYQQILGQGPKLLIQFQNNGVVDDSQLPKDRFSAERLKGVDSTLKIQPAKLEDSAVYLCASSFRDSAYNEQFFGPGTRLTVL.

The table lists this clonotype with a few counts. The CDR3 here is CATSRDWVAGSYEQYF. Written as DNA, the CDR3 is TGTGCCACCAGCAGAGACTGGGTAGCAGGCTCCTACGAGCAGTACTTC. This chain uses TRBV15 with TRBJ2-7; no definite D call. Germline assignment: CDR1 LNHNV and CDR2 YYDKDF (reference sequence). This CDR3 has 16 residues. V was trimmed by 0 bases and J by 0 bases, leaving 12 bases between them. Looking up the rest from reference TRBV15 and TRBJ2-7 gives the full variable domain: DAMVIQNPRYQVTQFGKPVTLSCSQTLNHNVMYWYQQKSSQAPKLLFHYYDKDFNNEADTPDNFQSRRPNTSFCFLDIRSPGLGDTAMYLCATSRDWVAGSYEQYFGPGTRLTVT.

This clonotype was observed a handful of times. V usage is TRBV7-9 and J usage is TRBJ2-7; 11 positions agree with TRBD2. The CDR3 spans 17 residues. Germline V CDR1 and CDR2: SEHNR, FQNEAQ (reference sequence). J was trimmed by 3 bases and V by 5 bases; bases with no gene match: 12. DNA of the CDR3: TGTGCCAGCAGCCTGGGGCCTAGCGGGGGGTCATACTACGAGCAGTACTTC. Its protein is CASSLGPSGGSYYEQYF.

The rearrangement uses TRBV2 and TRBJ2-1, with no clear D. Between the trimmed V and J ends, which lost 6 bases and 0 bases, there was a span of 9 bases. The CDR3 consists of 14 residues. Germline CDR1 and CDR2: SNHLY and FYNNEI. CDR3 in DNA: TGTGCCAGCAGGATCGGTCCCTCCTACAATGAGCAGTTCTTC. This gives the protein CASRIGPSYNEQFF.

This clonotype was seen a few times. The chain uses TRBV29-1 and TRBJ2-7; weak D call: TRBD2 (6 bases). This CDR3 spans 15 amino acids. With 0 bases removed from V and 6 bases from J, the gap between germline ends came to 18 bases. Germline loops: CDR1 SQVTM, CDR2 ANQGSEA. The CDR3 region has the DNA TGCAGCGTTGAAGATGAGGAGGGGTTGCAGGGCGAGCAGTACTTC. This sequence encodes CSVEDEEGLQGEQYF.

This clonotype showed up just a few times. The chain employs TRBV10-3 and TRBJ2-3, with 9 bases aligning to TRBD2. V shed 1 base, J shed 2 bases, and the junction held 7 bases outside the gene matches. The germline V gene has CDR1 ENHRY and CDR2 SYGVKD. This CDR3 is built from 17 residues. CDR3 protein: CAISEWSGGISTDTQYF. The CDR3 coding sequence is TGTGCCATCAGTGAGTGGAGCGGGGGGATTTCCACAGATACGCAGTATTTT.

The chain links TRBV30 to TRBJ1-3; no clear D. Germline V gene data show CDR1 as GTSNPN and CDR2 as SVGIG (reference sequence). V lost 2 bases and J lost 4, with 9 bases in between. CDR3 length: 13 residues. The CDR3 DNA reads as TGTGCCTGGAGTTTGGTTTTCGGAAACACCATATATTTT. This codes for CAWSLVFGNTIYF. The full variable domain, in which reference TRBV30 and TRBJ1-3 provide the parts outside the CDR3, is SQTIHQWPATLVQPVGSPLSLECTVEGTSNPNLYWYRQAAGRGLQLLFYSVGIGQISSEVPQNLSASRPQDRQFILSSKKLLLSDSGFYLCAWSLVFGNTIYFGEGSWLTVV.

This clonotype was seen a handful of times. The chain has TRBV12-5 and TRBJ1-4; D may be TRBD1 (5 bases). Germline lookup yields CDR1 LGHNT and CDR2 FRNRAP. V gave up 6 bases and J gave up 8 bases, with 19 bases separating them. CDR3 length equals 15 residues. The CDR3 region has the DNA TGTGCTAGTGGGACGTCCGGGACCACCAGAGAAAAACTGTTTTTT. It specifies CASGTSGTTREKLFF.

This clonotype was counted at least ten times. This sequence joins TRBV5-1 and TRBJ2-3, with 11 bases lining up with TRBD1. Per germline, CDR1 SGHRS and CDR2 YFSETQ. This CDR3 spans 16 amino acids. V was pared by 4 bases and J by 3 bases, with 7 bases of the junction left unmatched. The CDR3 DNA sequence: TGCGCCAGCAGCCATTACCGGGACAGGGGGACAGATACGCAGTATTTT. It yields the protein CASSHYRDRGTDTQYF. The complete variable domain, with remaining parts taken from reference TRBV5-1 and TRBJ2-3, reads KAGVTQTPRYLIKTRGQQVTLSCSPISGHRSVSWYQQTPGQGLQFLFEYFSETQRNKGNFPGRFSGRQFSNSRSEMNVSTLELGDSALYLCASSHYRDRGTDTQYFGPGTRLTVL.

This chain joins TRBV3-1 and TRBJ2-5, with 16 bases identical to TRBD2. Trimming took 1 base from V and 5 from J; bases not matched to a gene: 7. Germline CDR1 reads LGHDT; CDR2 reads YNNKEL (reference sequence). CDR3 length equals 18 residues. The CDR3 sequence is CASSQAGLAGGGSETQYF. In DNA form, the CDR3 reads TGTGCCAGCAGCCAAGCGGGACTAGCGGGAGGGGGGTCGGAGACCCAGTACTTC.

There are a few counts of this clonotype. The chain carries TRBV29-1 and TRBJ2-5, with 9 bases that match TRBD2. The germline CDR1 and CDR2 sequences are SQVTM and ANQGSEA. V shed 4 bases, J shed 3 bases, and the junction held 0 bases outside the gene matches. The CDR3 has 12 residues. The CDR3 loop is CSVGLAEETQYF. DNA for the CDR3: TGCAGCGTTGGACTAGCGGAAGAGACCCAGTACTTC.

This rearrangement joins TRBV5-1 to TRBJ2-7, with a tentative D call TRBD2 (6 bases). Per germline, CDR1 SGHRS and CDR2 YFSETQ. The length of the CDR3 is 15 residues. With 1 base removed from V and 2 bases from J, the gap between germline ends came to 13 bases. The CDR3 DNA reads TGCGCCAGCAGCTTGAGCGGGTCCCCAACCTACGAGCAGTACTTC. It yields the protein CASSLSGSPTYEQYF.